Listed here is a single T cell receptor beta chain. As for time point: week 3, after first cycle of checkpoint inhibitor. These data originate in a study of blood T cell dynamics during melanoma immunotherapy. Method: immunoSEQ multiplex PCR; TCRdb's copy keeps in-frame clones and lacks some. Altogether approximately 9,800 clones are present, roughly nine tenths being singletons, with the ten largest covering approximately 4%. This TCR was sampled from a human donor with melanoma. Sequenced material: blood, taken from a patient treated with checkpoint blockade.

The CDR3 bases are TGTGCCAGTAGCAGAAATCTCTACGAGCAGTACTTC. Translating it yields CASSRNLYEQYF. The gene calls are TRBV19 and TRBJ2-5; D remains unclear. The last part of the DNA fits TRBJ2-7 better; the J call may be wrong. The CDR3 is 12 residues long. In germline, CDR1 is LNHDA, CDR2 SQIVND (reference sequence).